This is a list of T cell receptor beta chains from one sample in a study of T cells after yellow fever vaccination. TCRdb analysed the 5' RACE reads with MiXCR anew, one entry per CDR3 protein. The table lists 300,000 to 400,000 distinct CDR3 sequences, 7% to 10% of them singletons, with 17% in the top ten. Source: PBMCs, taken more than 35 days after the first yellow fever vaccination. These receptor sequences come from a man between 18 and 35 years old who received the YFV17D yellow fever vaccine. CDR3s include the opening cysteine and the closing phenylalanine or tryptophan. The D gene is left open where the match is weak. For some rows the clone size is stated as once, few or many, or as a class when expanded; others skip it.

d_call j_call clone_size v_call cdr3_nt cdr3_aa
NA TRBJ1-6 NA TRBV19 TGTGCCAGTAGTATCGGCGGGGGCGGCAGGGTAGATTCACCCCTCCACTTT CASSIGGGGRVDSPLHF
NA TRBJ1-5 many TRBV7-2 TGTGCCAGCAGCTTATATACAGGGAATCAGCCCCAGCATTTT CASSLYTGNQPQHF
TRBD1 TRBJ1-1 NA TRBV7-6 TGTGCCAGCAGCACCCGACAGGGTGACACTGAAGCTTTCTTT CASSTRQGDTEAFF
TRBD1 TRBJ2-5 few TRBV5-4 TGTGCCAGCAGCTTACCTCCGGGACAGCAGTACTTC CASSLPPGQQYF
NA TRBJ2-7 many TRBV6-1 TGTGCCAGCAGCCTCAATCGGGGACGCGGGTATCCCTTGTACTTC CASSLNRGRGYPLYF
TRBD2 TRBJ2-5 medium-sized TRBV7-3 TGTGCCAGCAGCCCGGGGGGGCCCTTGGAGACCCAGTACTTC CASSPGGPLETQYF
NA TRBJ2-2 many TRBV7-2 TGTGCCAGCAGCGTAGGTCGTTCCGGGGAGCTGTTTTTT CASSVGRSGELFF
NA TRBJ1-1 NA TRBV4-3 TGCGCCAGCAGCCAGTCCGGGACGAACACTGAAGCTTTCTTT CASSQSGTNTEAFF
TRBD2 TRBJ2-1 NA TRBV12-3/TRBV12-4 TGTGCCAGCAGTTTAGGGGCAGGGATGGGGGGGGAGCAGTTCTTC CASSLGAGMGGEQFF
NA TRBJ2-3 NA TRBV20-1 TGCTGTGCTAGAGATTTTCGCCTGGGGACAGATACGCAGTATTTT CCARDFRLGTDTQYF
TRBD2 TRBJ2-1 NA TRBV25-1 TGTGCCAGCAACCGGGACGGGGGGGCCGATAATGAGCAGTTCTTC CASNRDGGADNEQFF
NA TRBJ1-4 few TRBV5-1 TGCGCCAGCAGCTTGTTTGTTGGTCCTGGGGAAAAACTGTTTTTT CASSLFVGPGEKLFF
NA TRBJ2-4 NA TRBV10-3 TGTGCCGTGGGACTAGCCAAAAACATTCAGTACTTC CAVGLAKNIQYF
NA TRBJ1-6 NA TRBV30 TGTGCCTGGAACCCGAGCTCCTATAATTCACCCCTCCACTTT CAWNPSSYNSPLHF
NA TRBJ1-6 few TRBV12-3/TRBV12-4 TGTGCCAGCAGCACCAAGATCCAGGGGTATAATTCACCCCTCCACTTT CASSTKIQGYNSPLHF
TRBD2 TRBJ2-3 NA TRBV20-1 TGCAGTGGGGGGGGGAGCACAGATACGCAGTATTTT CSGGGSTDTQYF
NA TRBJ2-1 NA TRBV6-2/TRBV6-3 TGTGCCATCGGTGACAGGAGGGAGCAGTTCTTC CAIGDRREQFF
NA TRBJ2-1 few TRBV10-3 TGTGCCATGGGAGGCAGGGTGAATGAGCAGTTCTTC CAMGGRVNEQFF
NA TRBJ2-2 few TRBV20-1 TGCAGTGCTAGAGACGGGGGCGGGGAGCTGTTTTTT CSARDGGGELFF
TRBD1 TRBJ2-7 many TRBV15 TGTGCCACCAGCACTCTCCGGACAGGGGCCAACTACGAGCAGTACTTC CATSTLRTGANYEQYF
NA TRBJ1-5 few TRBV6-2/TRBV6-3 TGTGCCAGCAGTCCCCAGTTTGATCAGCCCCAGCATTTT CASSPQFDQPQHF
NA TRBJ1-4 NA TRBV18 TGTGCCAGCTCACCATCGGAAGGCGGCAGGGGATTTTTT CASSPSEGGRGFF
TRBD1 TRBJ1-2 NA TRBV2 TGTGCCAGCAGGGACAGGGGGCAATATGGCTACACCTTC CASRDRGQYGYTF
NA TRBJ1-6 NA TRBV9 TGTGCCAGCAGCAAGACGGGGGCGGAGGATTCACCCCTCCACTTT CASSKTGAEDSPLHF
NA TRBJ2-7 NA TRBV19 TGTGCCAGTAGCACGACGGGGCGCGAGCAGTACTTC CASSTTGREQYF
TRBD2 TRBJ2-5 NA TRBV7-8 TGTGCCAGCAGATCCCTCGGGGGGGCTACGGGAGAGACCCAGTACTTC CASRSLGGATGETQYF
TRBD2 TRBJ2-1 many TRBV7-3 TGTGCCAGCAGCTTAGGGACTACCTTGGGTGAGCAGTTCTTC CASSLGTTLGEQFF
NA TRBJ2-5 few TRBV7-9 TGTGCCAGCAGAGGGGGAGGGACGTGGGAGACCCAGTACTTC CASRGGGTWETQYF
TRBD1 TRBJ1-2 NA TRBV4-3 TGCGCCAGCAGCCAAGTACCGGGACAGGCCTATGGCTACACCTTC CASSQVPGQAYGYTF
NA TRBJ2-1 many TRBV7-2 TGTGCCAGCAGCCTTAGCGGCAATGAGCAGTTCTTC CASSLSGNEQFF
TRBD1 TRBJ2-1 many TRBV29-1 TGCAGCGGGGGACAGGGGACGTACAATGAGCAGTTCTTC CSGGQGTYNEQFF
TRBD1 TRBJ2-7 many TRBV5-1 TGCGCCAGCAGCTTGGTAGGACAGGGGGCCTACGAGCAGTACTTC CASSLVGQGAYEQYF
TRBD2 TRBJ2-3 many TRBV6-4 TGTGCCAGCAGTGACGAAGCGGGGGGCACAGATACGCAGTATTTT CASSDEAGGTDTQYF
NA TRBJ1-2 few TRBV19 TGTGCCAGTAGTATAGATTCTCCGAATGGCTACACCTTC CASSIDSPNGYTF
NA TRBJ1-6 NA TRBV5-5 TGTGCCAGCAGCCCGTACGGGGGATTGGATTCACCCCTCCACTTT CASSPYGGLDSPLHF
NA TRBJ2-2 NA TRBV28 NA CASSFLAGNTGELFF
TRBD2 TRBJ2-1 few TRBV5-1 TGCGCCAGCAGCCGCATCAGCGGGGTCCTTAATGAGCAGTTCTTC CASSRISGVLNEQFF
NA TRBJ2-2 few TRBV10-3 TGTGCCATCAGTGACCGAATGGGACTTTACCGCACCGGGGAGCTGTTTTTT CAISDRMGLYRTGELFF
TRBD2 TRBJ2-3 NA TRBV6-6 TGTGCCAGCTCCGGGCTAGCGGTAGATACGCAGTATTTT CASSGLAVDTQYF
TRBD2 TRBJ2-5 few TRBV12-3/TRBV12-4 TGTGCCAGCAGCCCCAGCGGGGGGGCTGGACAAGAGACCCAGTACTTC CASSPSGGAGQETQYF